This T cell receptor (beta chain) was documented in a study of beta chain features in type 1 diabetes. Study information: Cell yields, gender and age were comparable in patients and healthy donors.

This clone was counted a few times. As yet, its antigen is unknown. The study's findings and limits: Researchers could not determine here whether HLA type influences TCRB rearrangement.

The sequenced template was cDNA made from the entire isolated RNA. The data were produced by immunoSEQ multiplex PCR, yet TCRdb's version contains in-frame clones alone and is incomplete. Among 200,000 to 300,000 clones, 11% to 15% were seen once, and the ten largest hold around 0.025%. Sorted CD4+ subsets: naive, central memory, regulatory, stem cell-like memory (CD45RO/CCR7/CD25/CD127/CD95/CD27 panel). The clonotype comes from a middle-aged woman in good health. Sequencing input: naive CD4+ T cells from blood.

The CDR3 bases are TGTGCCAGCAGTAACCCCGGAGGGCAGTTCTTC. Translation gives CASSNPGGQFF. This chain connects TRBV6-5 to TRBJ2-1; a possible D gene is TRBD2 (5 bases). Looked up from germline, CDR1 is MNHEY and CDR2 is SVGAGI. V was clipped by 5 bases and J by 12 bases, with 11 bases between them. The CDR3 sequence is 11 residues long.